The 29 T cell receptor beta chains given below trace back to one sample, sequenced in a study of T-cell memory formation after mild COVID-19. TCRdb analysed the 5' RACE reads with MiXCR anew, one entry per CDR3 protein. The data hold under 250,000 distinct CDR3 sequences, with 8% to 10% observed a single time. Sample: PBMCs or a T cell subset sorted from them (not recorded which). The receptor set was obtained from a man between 18 and 29 years old who had mild COVID-19 (a few samples of this study predate the infection). Cell type and time point are not known.

This clonotype was detected a few times. The chain couples TRBV7-8 to TRBJ1-1, with 9 nucleotides matching TRBD1. Germline V gene sequence: CDR1 SGHVS, CDR2 FQNEAQ. Trimming took 5 bases from V and 4 from J; bases not matched to a gene: 8. The CDR3 sequence is 15 residues long. The CDR3 DNA is TGTGCCAGCAGCCTGAGGAGGACAGGGGTCACTGAAGCTTTCTTT. As protein: CASSLRRTGVTEAFF.

The sample holds a few counts of this clonotype. The chain employs TRBV7-2 and TRBJ2-4, with 7 bases matching TRBD1. CDR1 is SGHTA and CDR2 is FQGNSA in the germline V gene. This CDR3 is 14 amino acids long. The V segment lost 6 bases and the J segment 5 bases; nucleotides outside the gene matches: 7. Here the CDR3 reads CASSLTGLQNIQYF. The CDR3 DNA sequence: TGTGCCAGCAGTTTGACAGGGTTACAAAACATTCAGTACTTC.

This clonotype was detected only a few times. The rearrangement links TRBV12-3 or TRBV12-4 to TRBJ2-2; tentatively, D is TRBD2 (5 bases). This CDR3 has 13 residues. The V and J ends lost 3 bases and 7 bases respectively, with 9 bases between them. CDR3 coding DNA: TGTGCCAGCAGTTTCTCGAGCGGCGGGGAGCTGTTTTTT. Its protein is CASSFSSGGELFF.

A few counts support this clonotype. This chain connects TRBV7-6 to TRBJ1-2; possibly TRBD1 for D (5 bases). The length of the CDR3 is 13 residues. The V and J ends lost 5 bases and 3 bases respectively, with 10 bases between them. The germline gives CDR1 SGHVS, CDR2 FNYEAQ. For the CDR3, the DNA is TGTGCCAGCAGCGGAACCAGGGACTATGGCTACACCTTC. Encoded protein: CASSGTRDYGYTF.

The V gene is TRBV5-1, the J gene TRBJ2-1; TRBD1 aligns across 7 bases. The V gene's germline CDR1 is SGHRS and CDR2 YFSETQ. V lost 6 bases and J lost 8; bases outside the gene matches: 8. The CDR3 spans 13 residues. The CDR3 sequence: CASNSGGKDEQFF. CDR3 in DNA: TGCGCCAGCAATTCAGGGGGTAAAGATGAGCAGTTCTTC.

This clonotype was found a few times. The rearrangement links TRBV27 to TRBJ2-2; 9 bases line up with TRBD1. This CDR3 has 15 amino acids. Germline CDR1 is MNHEY and CDR2 is SMNVEV (reference sequence). Trimming cost V 5 bases and J 4 bases; bases outside gene matches: 5. For the CDR3, the DNA is TGTGCCAGCAGTAATCTGGACAGGGGCACCGGGGAGCTGTTTTTT. It specifies CASSNLDRGTGELFF.

V usage is TRBV2 and J usage is TRBJ2-7; the D gene is possibly TRBD2 (6 bases). V dropped 4 bases and J dropped 3 bases, with 10 bases sitting between them. Germline V gene data show CDR1 as SNHLY and CDR2 as FYNNEI. This CDR3 contains 13 residues. As DNA, the CDR3 is TGTGCCAGCAGTGGGGACTTAAACTACGAGCAGTACGTC. It yields the protein CASSGDLNYEQYV.

This clonotype has a handful of counts. CDR3 sequence (DNA): TGTGCCAGCAGCTTAGTAGCGGGCGATACGCAGTATTTT. Translating it yields CASSLVAGDTQYF. V is TRBV7-2 and J is TRBJ2-3; 7 bases fit TRBD2. The trim removed 1 base at V and 6 bases at J, leaving 1 base unmatched. Germline assignment: CDR1 SGHTA and CDR2 FQGNSA. The CDR3 consists of 13 residues.

The genes are TRBV28 and TRBJ2-5; D is possibly TRBD2 (7 bases). The CDR3 spans 14 residues. V was pared by 10 bases and J by 4 bases, with 19 bases between. From germline, CDR1 is MDHEN and CDR2 SYDVKM. The CDR3 sequence: CATGTSGGRETQYF. As DNA, the CDR3 is TGTGCCACCGGGACCTCCGGGGGGCGAGAGACCCAGTACTTC.

The rearrangement uses TRBV5-5 and TRBJ1-2; perhaps TRBD1 as D (5 bases). Trimming took off 2 bases at V and 4 bases at J, with 12 bases between the two ends. The CDR3 loop spans 14 amino acids. Germline CDR1 reads SGHKS; CDR2 reads YYEKEE (reference sequence). The CDR3 coding sequence is TGTGCCAGCAGCTTTTCCGGGGCCCCCTATGGCTACACCTTC. This codes for CASSFSGAPYGYTF. Complete variable domain (other parts from reference TRBV5-5 and TRBJ1-2): DAGVTQSPTHLIKTRGQQVTLRCSPISGHKSVSWYQQVLGQGPQFIFQYYEKEERGRGNFPDRFSARQFPNYSSELNVNALLLGDSALYLCASSFSGAPYGYTFGSGTRLTVV.

This clonotype was recorded a few times. V gene TRBV7-9 combines with J gene TRBJ2-7; D possibly corresponds to TRBD1 (5 bases). Trimming cost V 5 bases and J 6 bases, with 20 bases left between them. This CDR3 is built from 15 residues. The germline gives CDR1 SEHNR, CDR2 FQNEAQ (reference sequence). CDR3 protein: CASSPTLAGIGEQYF. The CDR3, as DNA: TGTGCCAGCAGCCCAACTTTGGCAGGGATAGGCGAGCAGTACTTC.

The gene calls are TRBV11-2 and TRBJ2-1, with TRBD1 as a possible D gene (6 bases). Germline V gene lookup returns CDR1 SGHAT and CDR2 FQNNGV. V lost 5 bases, J lost 5 bases, and 19 bases lay in between. The CDR3 contains 16 residues. Here the CDR3 reads CASSPQTGNRDNEQFF. In DNA, the CDR3 is TGTGCCAGCAGCCCCCAAACAGGGAATAGGGACAATGAGCAGTTCTTC. Full variable domain (rest looked up from reference TRBV11-2 and TRBJ2-1): EAGVAQSPRYKIIEKRQSVAFWCNPISGHATLYWYQQILGQGPKLLIQFQNNGVVDDSQLPKDRFSAERLKGVDSTLKIQPAKLEDSAVYLCASSPQTGNRDNEQFFGPGTRLTVL.

This clonotype has a handful of counts. One end of the junction varies from germline; a read error may be responsible. The rearrangement joins TRBV7-2 to TRBJ1-1; a weak D match, TRBD1 (6 bases). This CDR3 region has 14 residues. Germline CDR1 is SGHTA and CDR2 is FQGNSA. CDR3 protein: CASILGQMNTEAFF. Written as DNA, the CDR3 is TGTGCCAGCATCTTAGGACAGATGAACACTGAAGCTTTCTTT.

Only a few counts were recorded for this clonotype. This chain uses TRBV20-1 with TRBJ2-1; 8 positions match TRBD2. V shed 3 bases, J shed 5 bases, and the junction held 6 bases outside the gene matches. The CDR3 is 14 residues long. Germline CDR1 reads DFQATT; CDR2 reads SNEGSKA (reference sequence). This chain's CDR3 is CSARGGGPHNEQFF. In DNA form, the CDR3 reads TGCAGTGCTAGGGGCGGGGGGCCCCACAATGAGCAGTTCTTC.

J is TRBJ2-3 and V is TRBV20-1; perhaps D is TRBD1 or TRBD2 (6 bases each). The CDR3 has 15 amino acids. CDR1 and CDR2 (germline): DFQATT, SNEGSKA (reference sequence). The V end was cut by 4 bases, the J end by 5 bases, with 19 bases between. The CDR3 sequence: CSATPPRGEIDTQYF. The CDR3 nucleotides read TGCAGTGCTACACCTCCGAGGGGGGAAATAGATACGCAGTATTTT.

This clonotype was counted at least ten times. This chain connects TRBV4-2 to TRBJ2-1; the D gene is possibly TRBD2 (6 bases). The CDR3 is 13 residues long. With 3 bases removed from V and 4 bases from J, the gap between germline ends came to 7 bases. Germline V lookup: CDR1 LGHNA, CDR2 YNFKEQ. The CDR3 loop is CASSHGGYNEQFF. CDR3 coding DNA: TGTGCCAGCAGCCACGGGGGATACAATGAGCAGTTCTTC.

This clonotype was detected a few times. The J gene is TRBJ2-3, the V gene TRBV2; 12 bases line up with TRBD1. V was pared by 6 bases and J by 1 base, with 11 bases of the junction left unmatched. Looked up from germline, CDR1 is SNHLY and CDR2 is FYNNEI. The CDR3 totals 18 residues. Here the CDR3 reads CASSEGTGGSAGTDTQYF. The CDR3 DNA reads as TGTGCCAGCAGCGAGGGGACAGGGGGCTCTGCTGGCACAGATACGCAGTATTTT.

The CDR3: CASSYSGSNQPQHF. CDR3 sequence (DNA): TGTGCCAGCAGTTACTCTGGCAGTAATCAGCCCCAGCATTTT. The chain recombines TRBV6-2 or TRBV6-3 with TRBJ1-5; D unresolved. Germline V gives CDR1 MNHEY, CDR2 SVGEGT. CDR3 length equals 14 residues. V was trimmed by 0 bases and J by 4 bases, leaving 7 bases between them.

The chain employs TRBV2 and TRBJ2-3, with D unclear. Germline-derived CDR1 and CDR2 are SNHLY and FYNNEI. The CDR3 sequence is 11 residues long. V lost 7 bases and J 3 bases, leaving 5 bases between the germline ends. CDR3 residues: CASMETDTQYF. Here the CDR3 DNA reads TGTGCCAGCATGGAAACAGATACGCAGTATTTT.

The chain couples TRBV12-3 or TRBV12-4 to TRBJ2-5; unclear D gene. Trimming removed 9 bases from V and 5 bases from J, with 10 bases in between. The CDR3 runs 11 residues. CDR3 residues: CASSKEETQYF. The CDR3 nucleotides are TGTGCCAGTAGTAAGGAGGAGACCCAGTACTTC.

This clonotype occurred a few times. The chain has TRBV12-3 or TRBV12-4 and TRBJ1-1; weak D call: TRBD1 (6 bases). The V end lost 7 bases, the J end lost 0 bases, and 15 bases lay between the germline ends. The CDR3 sequence is 15 residues long. The CDR3 coding sequence is TGTGCCAGCACCTTAGGGGGGCCCATGAACACTGAAGCTTTCTTT. This translates into CASTLGGPMNTEAFF.

In its sample, this clonotype was seen a few times. The chain carries TRBV7-2 and TRBJ1-5; TRBD1 might be the D (5 bases). Germline V gene data show CDR1 as SGHTA and CDR2 as FQGNSA. Trimming pared 4 bases from V and 3 bases from J, leaving 13 bases between. This CDR3 is 15 amino acids long. The CDR3, as DNA: TGTGCCAGCAGCTCGTCCGGGACGGACAATCAGCCCCAGCATTTT. Translation: CASSSSGTDNQPQHF. Supplemented by reference TRBV7-2 and TRBJ1-5, the full variable domain reads GAGVSQSPSNKVTEKGKDVELRCDPISGHTALYWYRQSLGQGLEFLIYFQGNSAPDKSGLPSDRFSAERTGGSVSTLTIQRTQQEDSAVYLCASSSSGTDNQPQHFGDGTRLSIL.

This chain connects TRBV5-1 to TRBJ1-4; 9 nucleotides line up with TRBD1. This CDR3 has 16 amino acids. From germline, CDR1 is SGHRS and CDR2 YFSETQ. The V segment lost 4 bases and the J segment 7 bases; nucleotides outside the gene matches: 11. The CDR3 DNA is TGCGCCAGCAGCCCGCCAGCTGGGACAGGGTCTGAAAAACTGTTTTTT. Its protein product is CASSPPAGTGSEKLFF.

This clonotype was recorded a few times. J is TRBJ2-3 and V is TRBV5-4; the D is unclear. CDR1 and CDR2 from the germline V gene are SGHNT and YYREEE (reference sequence). Trimming took 0 bases from V and 14 from J, leaving 7 bases between them. CDR3 length equals 10 residues. The CDR3 DNA sequence: TGTGCCAGCAGCTTGGTCCCAGTGTATTTT. Its translation is CASSLVPVYF. The full variable domain, with the rest looked up from reference TRBV5-4 and TRBJ2-3, is ETGVTQSPTHLIKTRGQQVTLRCSSQSGHNTVSWYQQALGQGPQFIFQYYREEENGRGNFPPRFSGLQFPNYSSELNVNALELDDSALYLCASSLVPVYFGPGTRLTVL.

Ten or more counts support this clonotype. The chain combines TRBV9 with TRBJ2-1; D gene ambiguous. The V and J ends lost 1 base and 3 bases respectively, with 14 bases between them. Germline V CDR1 and CDR2: SGDLS, YYNGEE. CDR3 length equals 16 residues. CDR3 residues: CASSVMWAGDYNEQFF. For the CDR3, the DNA is TGTGCCAGCAGCGTAATGTGGGCAGGAGACTACAATGAGCAGTTCTTC.

V is TRBV6-5 and J is TRBJ1-6; D is perhaps TRBD1 (5 bases). Germline lookup yields CDR1 MNHEY and CDR2 SVGAGI. The CDR3 consists of 15 residues. Trimming stripped 7 bases from V and 7 bases from J, with 17 bases between. CDR3 coding DNA: TGTGCCAGCACCCGGGACGTCCGGAGGAATTCACCCCTCCACTTT. Translation: CASTRDVRRNSPLHF.

The chain has TRBV7-2 and TRBJ2-3; D could derive from TRBD1 or TRBD2 (5 bases each). Per the germline V gene, CDR1 is SGHTA and CDR2 is FQGNSA. V lost 7 bases and J 5 bases, leaving 19 bases between the germline ends. This CDR3 is built from 15 residues. The CDR3, as DNA: TGTGCCAGCAATTTAGCGTCGGGGCCAGTAGATACGCAGTATTTT. It is translated as CASNLASGPVDTQYF.

V is TRBV12-3 or TRBV12-4 and J is TRBJ2-1; tentatively, D is TRBD1 or TRBD2 (6 bases each). V lost 5 bases, J lost 10 bases, and 12 bases lay in between. This CDR3 spans 12 amino acids. The CDR3 bases are TGTGCCAGCAGTCCTGGGGGGACAGAGCAGTTCTTC. Translation gives CASSPGGTEQFF.

The genes are TRBV30 and TRBJ2-5; 10 bases line up with TRBD1. CDR3 length: 15 amino acids. After removal of 4 bases from V and 5 bases from J, the junction contained 10 bases not matched to a gene. Germline assignment: CDR1 GTSNPN and CDR2 SVGIG (reference sequence). Here the CDR3 reads CAWNPWDRGRETQYF. The CDR3 DNA is TGTGCCTGGAACCCCTGGGACAGGGGCCGCGAGACCCAGTACTTC. The full variable domain, its missing parts supplied by reference TRBV30 and TRBJ2-5, is SQTIHQWPATLVQPVGSPLSLECTVEGTSNPNLYWYRQAAGRGLQLLFYSVGIGQISSEVPQNLSASRPQDRQFILSSKKLLLSDSGFYLCAWNPWDRGRETQYFGPGTRLLVL.